This T cell receptor (beta chain) was captured by sequencing in a study of cytomegalovirus exposure and HLA in healthy donors (dated by TCRdb to the late 2010s). For the study in its entirety: An earlier analysis of about 530 of the donors reported approximately 280 Gb of sequence data and around 120 million unique TCR beta sequences obtained from about 179 million T cells. The study was designed to test whether signatures of past pathogen exposure could be identified by cataloging public T cell receptors. Because of strong linkage in the cohort, roughly five DR-DQ haplotypes were treated as single units for association and clustering. Donor age, sex, ethnicity and CMV serostatus were collected together with the repertoire data. In the later analysis, no new phenotypic data were used to find candidate immune exposures; instead, reliance was placed on TCR beta sequences and their occurrence across donors. Every discovery cohort repertoire had been produced on one sequencing platform. A later analysis re-analyzed previously published TCR beta repertoires from 660 or so donors and added high-resolution HLA genotyping to study TCR occurrence patterns. The number of typed donors differed by locus: 629-630 for A, B, C, DRB1 and DQB1; about 520 for DQA1; 600 to 610 for DPA1; and some 450 for DPB1. Genome-wide SNP genotypes for about 55% of the roughly 670 donors were used in a later genetic analysis, which treated that subset as a discovery cohort. The T cell repertoires of some 670 subjects were profiled by immunosequencing and related to cytomegalovirus serostatus. Along with the roughly 670-subject first cohort, a separate validation cohort of more than 90 different subjects was used. On average, roughly 240,000 unique TCR beta nucleotide sequences were sequenced per donor among fewer than 500 genotyped donors of the cohort, with roughly 18% of those sequences being non-productive. Approximately 310 gigabases of sequencing data and approximately 85 million unique TCR sequences were included in an early release covering under 650 HLA-typed donors. The genetic ancestry cluster associated with self-reported Caucasian donors included 81% of the 300 to 450 genotyped donors. To predict cytomegalovirus infection status, the study brought together high-throughput TCR immunosequencing, statistical association of individual TCRs with disease status, and machine learning. In an earlier analysis of around 540 of the donors, high-throughput TCR beta sequencing was used to judge whether each TCR beta V gene segment behaved as functional or pseudogenic. HLA typing included class I and class II loci at four-digit resolution.

The cohort was made up of approximately 670 healthy bone marrow donors. At the time of sampling, all cohort members were nominally healthy, though unrecorded immune exposures were likely present. The donor tested CMV seropositive and was one of the 289 seropositive cohort members. Every donor gave a peripheral blood sample, and the peripheral blood mononuclear cells from that sample were used for TCR beta sequencing. Genomic DNA extraction from the blood cell samples was performed with the Qiagen DNeasy Blood Extraction Kit. Concerning this clone itself: Its antigen remains undetermined. No clone much larger than this one lies a single base away; base qualities are absent.

Study-wide conclusions, independent of this receptor: Linkage disequilibrium might explain the correlated functional status among segregating V segments, but an unknown experimental factor could not be ruled out. In a later analysis, HLA-associated TCR beta chains were found to be more clonally expanded and to have lower generation probabilities than equally common non-associated chains. Immune exposure information for the cohort was limited to CMV serostatus. A later analysis reported that several top co-occurrence clusters appeared linked to parvovirus B19, influenza, CMV and Epstein-Barr virus. Only TCR beta chains were sequenced in this cohort, and the absence of alpha or paired-chain data limited detectable features. In a later analysis, the rate of TCR association differed among HLA loci, with DRB1 alleles having the most associated TCRs and HLA-C alleles having the fewest. Because counts were too low, seventeen rarely observed V segments, including chromosome 9 orphons, were excluded from the earlier analysis of under 650 of the donors. A cluster of highly shared sequence variants was judged likely to represent a technical artifact of the sequencing pipeline. Most TCR sequences were seen in very few donors, while some public TCRs were found in many individuals. A further reported finding was that TCR beta sequences accurately predicted the HLA-A and HLA-B alleles for most subjects in the first cohort. When HLA alleles, especially DR and DQ, strongly co-occurred, TCR associations were difficult to assign to individual alleles. V-gene and J-gene trimming of TCR beta chains was associated with a missense DCLRE1C variant in a later genetic analysis, and the association was replicated in an independent cohort. Because some donors lacked HLA typing at each locus, the association tests relied only on the typed subset. According to a later genetic analysis, donors in an Asian-associated ancestry cluster had fewer N-insertions in productive TCRs than the roughly 700-donor mean. An earlier analysis of approximately 590 of the donors showed that most TCR beta V segments appeared in productive rearrangements either about 87% or about 30% of the time, which broadly matched IMGT annotations. In the study, approximately 160 TCR beta chains were listed as associated with cytomegalovirus. A later analysis found that most CMV-associated TCR beta chains appeared HLA-restricted, with HLA associations seemingly driven largely by CMV exposure. In vitro tests confirmed that a few of the cytomegalovirus-associated TCR beta chains recognize cytomegalovirus antigens. It was suggested by the authors that the approach could potentially be generalized to other disease states and immunological phenotypes. Roughly uniform sequencing depth across donors was assumed in presence/absence analyses, although this assumption may not hold. In both the original and validation cohorts, the classifier was reported to diagnose cytomegalovirus status with high specificity and sensitivity. Specific HLA alleles were associated with 16,951 TCR beta sequences at a false discovery rate of 0.05 in a later analysis.

The method was the immunoSEQ multiplex PCR assay. A mixture of 60 forward primers for TCR Vbeta segments and 13 reverse primers for TCR Jbeta segments was used in the multiplex PCR. The CDR3 region of rearranged TCR beta genes was amplified from genomic DNA by a multiplex PCR assay. The Illumina HiSeq System was used to sequence the amplified TCR beta libraries as 87-base-pair reads. Per the original workflow: A later analysis tallied roughly 80 million unique TCR beta chains across the 700 or so repertoires, and approximately 12 million of those chains were shared by two or more donors. Raw reads were error-corrected and collapsed into unique sequences by a nearest-neighbor algorithm in which closely related sequences were merged to remove PCR and sequencing errors. Alignment of CDR3 sequences to IMGT reference sequences was used to assign V, D and J gene segments. Each retained sequence needed at least a six-nucleotide match to both a V gene segment and a J gene segment. A rearrangement counted as productive if the CDR3 had no stop codons and remained in frame with V and J, and every other rearrangement counted as non-productive. Following IMGT convention, CDR3 was defined as the stretch from the second conserved V-encoded cysteine to the conserved J-encoded phenylalanine. The earlier analysis of some 550 of the donors excluded any sequence lacking an unambiguous match to a single V gene segment. An earlier analysis of several hundred of the donors called V segments functional above 56.7% productive rearrangements and segregating when the between-donor standard deviation exceeded 5%. A statistical classification framework was built for diagnosing cytomegalovirus status from the catalog of TCR beta chain sequences. A later analysis assigned V and J genes by comparing TCR nucleotide sequences with IMGT/GENE-DB human TR gene sequences. A later analysis assigned CDR3 sequences and most-parsimonious VDJ recombination scenarios with the TCRdist pipeline. A later analysis defined each TCR beta chain by its CDR3 amino acid sequence plus V-gene family, and excluded reads lacking a unique V-gene family. In a later analysis, several hundred highly shared, low-generation-probability nucleotide sequences were removed to address suspected cross-contamination and a sequencing artifact. In a later analysis, a clonal expansion index was calculated for each public chain from normalized within-repertoire ranks of inferred template counts. In a later analysis, generation probabilities were computed using a VDJ recombination model fitted to out-of-frame rearrangements, and the results were checked against IGoR. Hypergeometric tests were used in a later analysis to score TCR-TCR, TCR-HLA and TCR-CMV co-occurrence, with a repertoire-size bias correction applied to the TCR pairs. To estimate false discovery rates, a later analysis permuted the HLA or CMV assignments 20 times. In a later analysis, co-occurring TCRs were grouped using DBSCAN, with TCRdist sequence similarity added in when clustering inside HLA-allele-positive subsets. Repertoires with fewer than 30,000 or more than 120,000 public chains, plus five repertoires with anomalous nucleotide sharing, were excluded from co-occurrence clustering. Sourced from immuneACCESS, this table was stored by TCRdb with only in-frame sequences that have V and J called. A share of the clones is absent; for the studies checked, an unresolved V gene accounts for under half, and the remainder has no known explanation. V, J and clone size derive from that table, while D and trimming were established from the DNA sequence. This sample gives about 160,000 clones in total; 60% to 80% of them show up just once. The ten biggest clones cover more than 3.5% of the sample.

Material for sequencing was PBMCs. This clonotype originated in a man aged 25-45 years in good health and CMV-seropositive.

The DNA reads as follows: TGCGCCAGCAGCGCGGGACAGGGGGAACCTGAAGCTTTCTTT. Its translation reads: CASSAGQGEPEAFF. The receptor chain draws on TRBV5-1 and TRBJ1-1; TRBD1 agrees with 11 junctional bases. From V the trimming removes 4 bases and from J it removes 6 bases, while the gene matches leave 5 bases of the junction unaccounted for. The CDR3 holds 14 amino acids from the cysteine to the phenylalanine. This entry keeps only the CDR3 DNA: 42 bases, framed from base 1. CDR1 and CDR2, per the germline V gene, are SGHRS and YFSETQ.